A selection of T cell receptor beta chains follows, all from one sample in a study of T cell responses to AZD1222 COVID-19 vaccine. Clones were sequenced by immunoSEQ multiplex PCR, and TCRdb holds only the in-frame ones, with some missing. Of about 170,000 clones listed, 92% are singletons. The sequenced sample was peripheral blood, obtained on day 0 of AZD1222 vaccination. The source is an adult in good health. Each CDR3 is given with its conserved first and last residue. The D gene is left open where the match is weak. Some rows have no size entry. The others give once, few or many, or a class for an expanded clone.

TRBJ1-6,-,TRBV28,TRBD1,TGTGCCAGCAGGCGGCCGGGACAGGGTAGGTCACCCCTCCACTTT,CASRRPGQGRSPLHF
TRBJ1-4,-,TRBV30,-,TGTGCCTGGAAAAGGGAGGATGAAAAACTGTTTTTT,CAWKREDEKLFF
TRBJ2-5,-,TRBV7-9,TRBD1,TGTGCCAGCAGACCTAACAGGGGGCGTGAATCAGAGACCCAGTACTTC,CASRPNRGRESETQYF
TRBJ2-7,-,TRBV7-2,TRBD1,TGTGCCAGCAGCTCAACCGGGACAGGGGGCTCCTACGAGCAGTACTTC,CASSSTGTGGSYEQYF
TRBJ1-1,-,TRBV19,-,TGTGCCAGTTACAAGGGGGGCACTGAAGCTTTCTTT,CASYKGGTEAFF
TRBJ1-6,few,TRBV7-2,TRBD1,TGTGCCAGCAGCTTAAGACAGGGCTCCTATAATTCACCCCTCCACTTT,CASSLRQGSYNSPLHF
TRBJ2-3,-,TRBV6-5,-,TGTGCCAGCAGGGCGCAGGGAAATACAGATACGCAGTATTTT,CASRAQGNTDTQYF
TRBJ1-4,-,TRBV19,-,TGTGCCTCAAAAGGCCGGACAGCAACTAATGAAAAACTGTTTTTT,CASKGRTATNEKLFF
TRBJ2-7,-,TRBV15,-,TGTGCCACCAGCAGGGATACCCCCTACGAGCAGTACTTC,CATSRDTPYEQYF
TRBJ1-5,-,TRBV30,TRBD1,TGTGCCTGGAGCCCGGGACAGGGCACTCAGCCCCAGCATTTT,CAWSPGQGTQPQHF
TRBJ2-3,-,TRBV18,TRBD2,TGTGCCAGCTCACCACGAGCGGGGGGGCCTCCAGATACGCAGTATTTT,CASSPRAGGPPDTQYF
TRBJ1-3,-,TRBV6-1,-,TGTGCCAGCAGTGAAGCTGAGGGGACAGGAAACACCATATATTTT,CASSEAEGTGNTIYF
TRBJ1-3,-,TRBV21-1,-,TGTGCCAGCAGCAACCGGGACAGGGTCCGGGTACCCGGAAACACCATATATTTT,CASSNRDRVRVPGNTIYF
TRBJ1-1,-,TRBV7-2,-,TGTGCCAGCAGCCCCCAGGGCACAGGGTTAAACACTGAAGCTTTCTTT,CASSPQGTGLNTEAFF
TRBJ1-5,few,TRBV7-3,-,TGTGCCAGCAGCTTATCTAGCAATCAGCCCCAGCATTTT,CASSLSSNQPQHF
TRBJ1-1,-,TRBV27,-,TGTGCCAGCAGTTTATCGGGGGGCCACCTTGAAGCTTTCTTT,CASSLSGGHLEAFF
TRBJ1-6,-,TRBV18,TRBD1,TGTGCCAGCTCACCGCGGGACAGGGGGACGAATTCACCCCTCCACTTT,CASSPRDRGTNSPLHF
TRBJ1-2,once,TRBV20-1,-,TGCAGTGCTAGAGATGAGGTCCCCCTCTTC,CSARDEVPLF
TRBJ2-7,-,TRBV12-5,TRBD1,TGTGCTAGTGGTTCCGGGACAGTCTACGAGCAGTACTTC,CASGSGTVYEQYF
TRBJ2-5,-,TRBV7-2,TRBD2,TGTGCCAGCAGCTTAGGGGAGCTAGCGGGGCCTCAAGAGACCCAGTACTTC,CASSLGELAGPQETQYF
TRBJ2-7,-,TRBV18,TRBD2,TGTGCCAGCTCACCTTCGGCTAGCGGGAGTTACGAGCAGTACTTC,CASSPSASGSYEQYF
TRBJ1-5,-,TRBV30,-,TGTGCCTGGAGTAAAGGTCATAGCAATCAGCCCCAGCATTTT,CAWSKGHSNQPQHF
TRBJ2-7,-,TRBV29-1,-,TGCAGCGTTGAGAACTTGGGTTCCGAGCAGTACTTC,CSVENLGSEQYF
TRBJ1-5,-,TRBV27,-,TGTGCCAGCAGTCTACGCCCTCCGGGCTATATTCAGCCCCAGCATTTT,CASSLRPPGYIQPQHF
TRBJ1-4,-,TRBV18,-,TGTGCCAGCTCACCAAGGCGGGAGGAAAAACTGTTTTTT,CASSPRREEKLFF
TRBJ2-2,-,TRBV4-1,TRBD2,TGCGCCAGCAGCCTTAGACTAGCAGCGAACACCGGGGAGCTGTTTTTT,CASSLRLAANTGELFF
TRBJ2-4,-,TRBV6-5,-,TGTGCCAGCAGCCCCACAGCTTTAGCCAAAAACATTCAGTACTTC,CASSPTALAKNIQYF
TRBJ1-2,-,TRBV18,TRBD1,TGTGCCAGCTCACCCTCGGTCGGGGGCAGGGGGCCCTATGGCTACACCTTC,CASSPSVGGRGPYGYTF
TRBJ2-6,-,TRBV28,TRBD1,TGTGCCAGCAGTTCACACTGGGACAGAGAAGGGGCCAACGTCCTGACTTTC,CASSSHWDREGANVLTF
TRBJ2-1,-,TRBV25-1,-,TGTGCCAGCAGTGATTCGTCCACTAGCTCCTACAATGAGCAGTTCTTC,CASSDSSTSSYNEQFF
TRBJ2-7,-,TRBV11-2,TRBD2,TGTGCCAGCAGCTTAAGACTAGCCCCCTACGAGCAGTACTTC,CASSLRLAPYEQYF
TRBJ1-1,-,TRBV4-2,-,TGTGCCAGCAGCCAAAGACTCCTACAGATAAACACTGAAGCTTTCTTT,CASSQRLLQINTEAFF
TRBJ2-2,once,TRBV11-3,-,TGTGCCAGCAGCTTAGTTGGCAGCACCGGGGAGCTGTTTTTT,CASSLVGSTGELFF
TRBJ1-3,-,TRBV9,TRBD1,TGTGCCAGCAGCGGGGGACAGGGAGGTGGAAACACCATATATTTT,CASSGGQGGGNTIYF
TRBJ2-7,few,TRBV7-9,TRBD1,TGTGCCAGCAGCCCTACCCGGGACAGCTCCTACGAGCAGTACTTC,CASSPTRDSSYEQYF
TRBJ1-2,-,TRBV5-4,TRBD1,TGTGCCAGCAGCCACCCACGGGACAGGGGGGGCCATGGCTACACCTTC,CASSHPRDRGGHGYTF
TRBJ2-1,few,TRBV12-5,TRBD2,TGTGCTAGTGGCCCCCTCGGGCTAGCGGGAGTCAATGAGCAGTTCTTC,CASGPLGLAGVNEQFF
TRBJ2-1,-,TRBV7-9,-,TGTGCCAGCAGTGGACAGAATGAGCAGTTCTTC,CASSGQNEQFF
TRBJ1-1,-,TRBV2,TRBD1,TGTGCCAGCAGTGGGGACAGGGTAGGCACTGAAGCTTTCTTT,CASSGDRVGTEAFF
TRBJ1-2,-,TRBV18,-,TGTGCCAGCTCACCGCTGGGACAAGACTATGGCTACACCTTC,CASSPLGQDYGYTF
TRBJ1-5,-,TRBV28,-,TGTGCCAGCAGCCTCCTAGGAGGCAATCAGCCCCAGCATTTT,CASSLLGGNQPQHF
TRBJ1-1,-,TRBV7-2,-,TGTGCCAGCAGCTTCTTCAAATCGAACACTGAAGCTTTCTTT,CASSFFKSNTEAFF
TRBJ1-1,-,TRBV19,-,TGTGCCAGTAGTATTAGCAGGTACACTGAAGCTTTCTTT,CASSISRYTEAFF
TRBJ2-1,few,TRBV19,TRBD1,TGTGCCAGTAAATCGGGACAGGGTATAAGGAGTGAGCAGTTCTTC,CASKSGQGIRSEQFF
TRBJ2-1,-,TRBV11-3,TRBD1,TGTGCCAGCAGCTTAGCTTTGGGACAGTTAAATGAGCAGTTCTTC,CASSLALGQLNEQFF
TRBJ2-2,few,TRBV10-2,TRBD2,TGCGCCAGCAGCGGTAGCGGGGGAGGTACCGGGGAGCTGTTTTTT,CASSGSGGGTGELFF
TRBJ2-3,few,TRBV11-1,-,TGTGCCAGCAGCTTAGGGGGAGATACGCAGTATTTT,CASSLGGDTQYF